The next 5 T cell receptor beta chains were all read from a single sample in a study of blood T cell repertoires in COVID-19. Only in-frame clones appear in the TCRdb table, and some are missing; sequencing was by immunoSEQ multiplex PCR. The sample holds roughly 250,000 clones, roughly 88% seen once. Specimen: PBMCs or T cells enriched from blood (not recorded which). The receptors were gathered from a young woman who had recovered from COVID-19.

The chain employs TRBV27 and TRBJ2-5; 7 nucleotides agree with TRBD2. V was pared by 4 bases and J by 5 bases, with 4 bases of the junction left unmatched. This CDR3 is built from 13 residues. The germline V gene encodes CDR1 MNHEY and CDR2 SMNVEV (reference sequence). The CDR3 region has the DNA TGTGCCAGCAGTTATAGGGAGGGGGAGACCCAGTACTTC. This translates into CASSYREGETQYF.

J is TRBJ2-6 and V is TRBV9; maybe TRBD2 (5 bases). In germline, CDR1 is SGDLS, CDR2 YYNGEE. The CDR3 consists of 15 residues. V lost 4 bases to trimming and J lost 4 bases, with 12 bases between them. The CDR3 nucleotides read TGTGCCAGCAGCCCCACGGGGTCCGGGGCCAACGTCCTGACTTTC. It codes for CASSPTGSGANVLTF.

This clone was counted a single time. The chain joins TRBV24-1 to TRBJ2-3; 8 nucleotides line up with TRBD1. V lost 2 bases to trimming and J lost 0 bases; unmatched junction nucleotides: 3. The CDR3 totals 16 residues. In germline, CDR1 is KGHDR, CDR2 SFDVKD. The CDR3 nucleotides are TGTGCCACCAGTGATTGGGACAGGATAAGCACAGATACGCAGTATTTT. Protein sequence: CATSDWDRISTDTQYF.

V and J are TRBV29-1 and TRBJ2-5; 7 bases are shared with TRBD1. The CDR3 sequence is 13 residues long. Germline V gene sequence: CDR1 SQVTM, CDR2 ANQGSEA. The junction had 4 bases not matched to a gene; V was cut back by 4 bases and J by 2 bases. Here the CDR3 reads CSVGGTVQETQYF. The CDR3 DNA is TGCAGCGTTGGGGGGACAGTTCAAGAGACCCAGTACTTC.

The chain employs TRBV7-2 and TRBJ2-7; the match to TRBD1 covers 8 bases. J lost 12 bases, V lost 3 bases, and 10 bases had no gene match. The CDR3 is 13 residues long. Germline CDR1 reads SGHTA; CDR2 reads FQGNSA. The CDR3 DNA reads as TGTGCCAGCAGCTTGCAGCCACAGGGGGAGAGGTACTTC. It translates to CASSLQPQGERYF.